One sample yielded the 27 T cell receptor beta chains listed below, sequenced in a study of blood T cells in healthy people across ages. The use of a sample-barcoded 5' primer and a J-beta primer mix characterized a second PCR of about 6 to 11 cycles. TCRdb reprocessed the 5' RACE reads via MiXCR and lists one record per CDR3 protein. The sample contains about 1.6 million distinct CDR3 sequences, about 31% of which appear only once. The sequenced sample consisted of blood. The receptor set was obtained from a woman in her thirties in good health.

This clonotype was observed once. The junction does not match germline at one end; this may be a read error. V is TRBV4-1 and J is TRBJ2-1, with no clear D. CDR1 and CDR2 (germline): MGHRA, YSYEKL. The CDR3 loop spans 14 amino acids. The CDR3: CTSSQVPEDNEQFF. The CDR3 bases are TGCACCAGCAGCCAAGTCCCAGAGGACAATGAGCAGTTCTTC.

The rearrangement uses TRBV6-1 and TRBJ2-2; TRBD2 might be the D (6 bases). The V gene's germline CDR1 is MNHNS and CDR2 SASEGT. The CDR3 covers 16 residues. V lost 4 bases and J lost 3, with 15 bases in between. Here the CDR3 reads CASSGFRRDYTGELFF. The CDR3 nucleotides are TGTGCCAGCAGTGGTTTTCGGCGGGACTACACCGGGGAGCTGTTTTTT.

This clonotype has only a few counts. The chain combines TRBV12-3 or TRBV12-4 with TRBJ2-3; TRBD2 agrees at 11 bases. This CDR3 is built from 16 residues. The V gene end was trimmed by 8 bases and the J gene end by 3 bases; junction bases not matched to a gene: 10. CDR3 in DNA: TGTGCCAGCTGGCCCTCCGGGACTAGCGGAACAGATACGCAGTATTTT. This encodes CASWPSGTSGTDTQYF.

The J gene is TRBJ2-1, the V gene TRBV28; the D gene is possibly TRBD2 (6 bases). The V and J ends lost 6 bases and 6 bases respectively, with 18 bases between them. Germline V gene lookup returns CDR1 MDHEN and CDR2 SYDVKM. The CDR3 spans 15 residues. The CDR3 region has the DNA TGTGCCAGCAGCCTCCCGGGAGAGAGTTTCAATGAGCAGTTCTTC. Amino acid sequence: CASSLPGESFNEQFF.

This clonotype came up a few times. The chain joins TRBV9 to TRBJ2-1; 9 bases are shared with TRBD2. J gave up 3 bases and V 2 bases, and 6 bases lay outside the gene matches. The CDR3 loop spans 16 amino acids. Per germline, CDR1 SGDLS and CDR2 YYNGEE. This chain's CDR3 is CASSVGGGANYNEQFF. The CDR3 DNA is TGTGCCAGCAGCGTCGGCGGGGGGGCTAACTACAATGAGCAGTTCTTC.

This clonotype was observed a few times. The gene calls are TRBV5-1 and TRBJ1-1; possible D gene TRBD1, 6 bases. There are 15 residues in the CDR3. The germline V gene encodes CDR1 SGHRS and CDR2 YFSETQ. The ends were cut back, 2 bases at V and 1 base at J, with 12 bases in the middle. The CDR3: CASSFESQGNTEAFF. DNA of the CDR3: TGCGCCAGCAGCTTTGAATCACAGGGGAACACTGAAGCTTTCTTT.

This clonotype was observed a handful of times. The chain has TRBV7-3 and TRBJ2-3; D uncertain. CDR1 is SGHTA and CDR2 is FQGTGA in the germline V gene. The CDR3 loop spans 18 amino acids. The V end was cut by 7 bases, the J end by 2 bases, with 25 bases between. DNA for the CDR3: TGTGCCAGCAACCCTCCCTCGGGCGCAAGAATTAACACAGATACGCAGTATTTT. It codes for CASNPPSGARINTDTQYF. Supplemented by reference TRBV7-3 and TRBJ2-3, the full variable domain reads GAGVSQTPSNKVTEKGKYVELRCDPISGHTALYWYRQSLGQGPEFLIYFQGTGAADDSGLPNDRFFAVRPEGSVSTLKIQRTERGDSAVYLCASNPPSGARINTDTQYFGPGTRLTVL.

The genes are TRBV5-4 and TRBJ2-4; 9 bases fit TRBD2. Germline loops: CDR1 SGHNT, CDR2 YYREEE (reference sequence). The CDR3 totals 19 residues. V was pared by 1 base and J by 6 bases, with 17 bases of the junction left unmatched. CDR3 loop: CASSLMSRTSVAWGNIQYF. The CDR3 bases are TGTGCCAGCAGCTTGATGAGCCGGACTAGCGTGGCTTGGGGAAACATTCAGTACTTC.

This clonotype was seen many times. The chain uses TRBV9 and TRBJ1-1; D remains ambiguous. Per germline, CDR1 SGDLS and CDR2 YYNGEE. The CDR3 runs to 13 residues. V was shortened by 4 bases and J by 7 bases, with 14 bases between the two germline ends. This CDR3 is CASSPRGRDEAFF. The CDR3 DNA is TGTGCCAGCAGCCCCAGAGGGAGGGATGAAGCTTTCTTT.

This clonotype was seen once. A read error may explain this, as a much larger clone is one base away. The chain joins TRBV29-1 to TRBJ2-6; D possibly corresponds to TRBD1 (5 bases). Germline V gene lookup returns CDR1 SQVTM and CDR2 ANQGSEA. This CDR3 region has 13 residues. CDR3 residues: CSAHLGGANVRTF. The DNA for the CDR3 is TGCAGCGCCCATTTAGGTGGGGCCAACGTCCGGACTTTC.

CDR3 nucleotide sequence: TGTGCCAGCGGCCGACTAGTGGGGGGTGGCGAGCAGTACTTC. This sequence encodes CASGRLVGGGEQYF. J is TRBJ2-7 and V is TRBV21-1; the table names TRBD2, a call not compared with the DNA. TRBV21-1 is noted as a pseudogene. This CDR3 contains 14 residues.

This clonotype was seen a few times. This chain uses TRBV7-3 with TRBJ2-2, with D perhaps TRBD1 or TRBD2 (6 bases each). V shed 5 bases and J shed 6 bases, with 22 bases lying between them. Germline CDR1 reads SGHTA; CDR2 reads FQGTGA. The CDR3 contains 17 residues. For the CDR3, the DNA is TGTGCCAGCAGCCGGGACGGAGGGCAGGGGTCTGCCGGGGAGCTGTTTTTT. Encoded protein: CASSRDGGQGSAGELFF.

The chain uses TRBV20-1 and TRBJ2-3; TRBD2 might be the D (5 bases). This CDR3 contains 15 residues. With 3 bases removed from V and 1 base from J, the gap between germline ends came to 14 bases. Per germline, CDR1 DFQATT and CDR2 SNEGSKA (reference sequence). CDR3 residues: CSASNSLGGTDTQYF. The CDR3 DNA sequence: TGCAGTGCTAGTAACAGCCTCGGGGGCACAGATACGCAGTATTTT.

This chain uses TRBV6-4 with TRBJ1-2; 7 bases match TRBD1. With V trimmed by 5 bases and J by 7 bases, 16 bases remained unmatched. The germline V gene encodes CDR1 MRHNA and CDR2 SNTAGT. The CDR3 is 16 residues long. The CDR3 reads CASSNRDSPGSGGYTF. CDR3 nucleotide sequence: TGTGCCAGCAGTAACCGGGACAGCCCAGGTTCGGGTGGCTACACCTTC.

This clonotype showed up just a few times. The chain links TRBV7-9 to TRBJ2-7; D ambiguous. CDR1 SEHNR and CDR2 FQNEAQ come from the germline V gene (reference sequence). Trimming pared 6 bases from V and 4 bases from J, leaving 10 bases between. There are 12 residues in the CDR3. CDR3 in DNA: TGTGCCAGCAGTTTTAGCAAGTACGAGCAGTACTTC. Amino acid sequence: CASSFSKYEQYF.

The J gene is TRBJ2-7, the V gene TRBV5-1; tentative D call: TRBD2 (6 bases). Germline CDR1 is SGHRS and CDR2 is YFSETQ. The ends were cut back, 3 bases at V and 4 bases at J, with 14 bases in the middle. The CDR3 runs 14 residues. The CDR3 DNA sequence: TGCGCCAGCAGCTCTGAGCGGGCGAATTACGAGCAGTACTTC. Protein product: CASSSERANYEQYF.

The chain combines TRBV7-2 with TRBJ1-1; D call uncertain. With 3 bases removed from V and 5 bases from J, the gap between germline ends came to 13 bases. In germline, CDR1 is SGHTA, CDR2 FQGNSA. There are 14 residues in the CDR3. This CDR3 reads CASSFLSTWTEAFF. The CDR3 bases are TGTGCCAGCAGCTTTTTGAGTACGTGGACTGAAGCTTTCTTT.

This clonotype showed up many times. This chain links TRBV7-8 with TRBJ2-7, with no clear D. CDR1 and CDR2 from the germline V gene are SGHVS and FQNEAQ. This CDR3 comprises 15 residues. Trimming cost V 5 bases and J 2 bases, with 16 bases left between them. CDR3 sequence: CASSPQADLPYEQYF. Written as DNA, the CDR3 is TGTGCCAGCAGCCCCCAGGCCGATCTACCCTACGAGCAGTACTTC.

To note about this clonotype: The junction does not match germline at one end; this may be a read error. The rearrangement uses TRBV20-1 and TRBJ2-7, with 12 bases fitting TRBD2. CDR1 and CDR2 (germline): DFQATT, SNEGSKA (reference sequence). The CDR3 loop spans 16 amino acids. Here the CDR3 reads CSASSTSGRSLYKQYF. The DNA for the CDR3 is TGCAGTGCTAGTAGTACTAGCGGGAGGTCCCTCTACAAGCAGTACTTC.

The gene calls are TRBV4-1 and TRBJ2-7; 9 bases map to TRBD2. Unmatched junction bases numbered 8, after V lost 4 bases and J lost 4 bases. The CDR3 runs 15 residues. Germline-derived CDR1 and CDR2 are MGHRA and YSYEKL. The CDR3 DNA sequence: TGCGCCAGCAGCCGGCCCGGGACTAGCATATACGAGCAGTACTTC. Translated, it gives CASSRPGTSIYEQYF.

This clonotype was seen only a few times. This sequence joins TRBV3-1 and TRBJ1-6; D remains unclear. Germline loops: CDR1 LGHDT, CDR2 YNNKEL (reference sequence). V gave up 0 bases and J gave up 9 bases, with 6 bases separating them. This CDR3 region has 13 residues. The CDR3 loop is CASSQETGSPLHF. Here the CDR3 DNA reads TGTGCCAGCAGCCAAGAAACGGGTTCACCCCTCCACTTT.

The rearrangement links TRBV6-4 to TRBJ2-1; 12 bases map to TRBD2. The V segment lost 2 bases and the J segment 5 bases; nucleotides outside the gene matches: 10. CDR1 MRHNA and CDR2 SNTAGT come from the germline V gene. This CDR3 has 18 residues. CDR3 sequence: CASSDETSGGQKNNEQFF. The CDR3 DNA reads TGTGCCAGCAGTGACGAGACTAGCGGGGGCCAGAAGAACAATGAGCAGTTCTTC.

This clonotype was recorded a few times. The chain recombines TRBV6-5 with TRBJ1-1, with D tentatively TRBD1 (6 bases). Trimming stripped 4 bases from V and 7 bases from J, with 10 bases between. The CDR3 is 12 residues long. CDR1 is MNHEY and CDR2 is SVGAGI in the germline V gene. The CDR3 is CASSSRDNEAFF. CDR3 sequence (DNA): TGTGCCAGCAGTTCCCGGGACAATGAAGCTTTCTTT.

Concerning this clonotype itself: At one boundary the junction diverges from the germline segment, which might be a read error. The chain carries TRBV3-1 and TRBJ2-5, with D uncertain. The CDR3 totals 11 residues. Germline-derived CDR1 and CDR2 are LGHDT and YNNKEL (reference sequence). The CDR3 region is CASSEEKTQYF. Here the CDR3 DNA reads TGTGCCAGCAGCGAAGAGAAGACCCAGTACTTC.

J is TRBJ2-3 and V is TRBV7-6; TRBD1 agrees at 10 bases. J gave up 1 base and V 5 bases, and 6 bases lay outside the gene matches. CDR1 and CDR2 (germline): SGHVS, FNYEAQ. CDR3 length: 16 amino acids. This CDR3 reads CASSTIGTGGTDTQYF. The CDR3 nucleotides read TGTGCCAGCAGCACTATCGGGACAGGGGGCACAGATACGCAGTATTTT.

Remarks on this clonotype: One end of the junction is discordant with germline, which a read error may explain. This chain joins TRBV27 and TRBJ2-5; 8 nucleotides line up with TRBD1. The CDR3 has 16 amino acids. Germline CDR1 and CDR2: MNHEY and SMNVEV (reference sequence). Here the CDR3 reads CAGSSHPGQGKETQYF. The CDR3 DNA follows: TGTGCCGGCAGTTCGCACCCTGGACAGGGTAAAGAGACCCAGTACTTC.

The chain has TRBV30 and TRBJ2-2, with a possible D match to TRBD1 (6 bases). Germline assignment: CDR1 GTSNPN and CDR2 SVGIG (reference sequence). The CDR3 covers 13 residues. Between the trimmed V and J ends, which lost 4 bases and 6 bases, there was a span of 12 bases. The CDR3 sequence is CAWTRWGPGELFF. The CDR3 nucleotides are TGTGCCTGGACCCGCTGGGGGCCCGGGGAGCTGTTTTTT.